The 31 T cell receptor beta chains given below trace back to one sample, sequenced in a study of T cells in Graves' hyperthyroidism and ophthalmopathy. RNA transcripts served as the template for amplifying TCR beta CDR3 regions. First-round RT-PCR targeting the TCR CDR3 was performed with the HTBI primer set. TCRdb re-called the multiplex PCR reads through MiXCR, storing one row per CDR3 protein. The sample includes about 460,000 distinct CDR3 sequences, 20% to 25% of them seen just once. Sample: blood. These receptors all come from a woman in her 70s with Graves' ophthalmopathy.

Of note for this clonotype: Mismatch with germline at one junction end may stem from a read error. This rearrangement joins TRBV28 to TRBJ2-3; 8 positions agree with TRBD2. Germline V gives CDR1 MDHEN, CDR2 SYDVKM. This CDR3 has 15 amino acids. This CDR3 reads CASSQEPSGFLPQYF. The CDR3 nucleotides read TGCGCCAGCAGCCAAGAACCTAGCGGGTTCCTGCCGCAGTATTTT.

This clonotype appeared a few times. V gene TRBV18 combines with J gene TRBJ2-1, with a weak D call TRBD2 (6 bases). Germline CDR1 and CDR2: KGHSH and LQKENI. Between the trimmed V and J ends, which lost 8 bases and 7 bases, there was a span of 18 bases. CDR3 length: 14 amino acids. CDR3 DNA: TGTGCCAGCCGCGGGACTGGGCTAGGAAATGAGCAGTTCTTC. Translating gives CASRGTGLGNEQFF.

This clonotype appeared a few times. The chain uses TRBV6-1 and TRBJ2-7; 9 bases are shared with TRBD1. Germline values: CDR1 MNHNS, CDR2 SASEGT. J was trimmed by 1 base and V by 5 bases; bases with no gene match: 6. The CDR3 has 15 residues. As DNA, the CDR3 is TGTGCCAGCAGTTCCCACGGGACAGGGTCCTACGAGCAGTACTTC. This codes for CASSSHGTGSYEQYF.

This clonotype occurred a few times. This chain connects TRBV6-2 or TRBV6-3 to TRBJ2-7; 10 bases map to TRBD2. Looked up from germline, CDR1 is MNHEY and CDR2 is SVGEGT. V trimming: 8 bases; J trimming: 0 bases; junction bases outside the gene matches: 4. There are 14 residues in the CDR3. The chain's CDR3 is CASGLAALSYEQYF. The CDR3 DNA follows: TGTGCCAGCGGACTAGCGGCCCTCTCCTACGAGCAGTACTTC.

J is TRBJ2-7 and V is TRBV3-1; 11 bases line up with TRBD2. J was trimmed by 9 bases and V by 3 bases; bases with no gene match: 10. In germline, CDR1 is LGHDT, CDR2 YNNKEL (reference sequence). The CDR3 sequence is 15 residues long. The CDR3 DNA reads TGTGCCAGCAGCCATATTGGGACTAGCGGTCTTGGGCAGTACTTC. This encodes CASSHIGTSGLGQYF.

This clonotype was detected ten times or more. The chain joins TRBV24-1 to TRBJ2-1; no definite D call. Between the trimmed V and J ends, which lost 5 bases and 2 bases, there was a span of 9 bases. The CDR3 covers 14 residues. Germline V lookup: CDR1 KGHDR, CDR2 SFDVKD. The CDR3 loop is CATSAPNTYNEQFF. DNA of the CDR3: TGTGCCACCAGTGCCCCAAACACCTACAATGAGCAGTTCTTC.

This clonotype was seen a few times. This chain links TRBV3-1 with TRBJ1-1; D is uncertain. V was cut by 2 bases and J by 11 bases, with 9 bases left in between. CDR1 and CDR2 from the germline V gene are LGHDT and YNNKEL (reference sequence). This CDR3 is built from 11 residues. CDR3 protein: CASSQSGLAFF. The CDR3, as DNA: TGTGCCAGCAGCCAATCGGGTTTGGCTTTCTTT.

CDR3 coding DNA: TGCGCCAGCAACAGCTACACAGATACGCAGTATTTT. Its protein product is CASNSYTDTQYF. This rearrangement joins TRBV5-1 to TRBJ2-3, with unresolved D. The CDR3 is 12 residues long. Germline values: CDR1 SGHRS, CDR2 YFSETQ. The V end lost 6 bases, the J end lost 2 bases, and 7 bases lay between the germline ends.

This clonotype was seen only a few times. The CDR3 DNA reads as TGTGCCATCAGTGAGTCGGGGGCGGAGGCCCTCCACTTT. Its translation is CAISESGAEALHF. The rearrangement uses TRBV10-3 and TRBJ1-6, with D possibly TRBD1 on 6 matching bases. The CDR3 totals 13 residues. Germline CDR1 and CDR2: ENHRY and SYGVKD. Trimming left V 0 bases short and J 14 bases short, with 11 bases between.

In its sample, this clonotype was seen a few times. The CDR3 sequence is CSASGSSSYNEQFF. The CDR3 bases are TGCAGTGCTAGTGGGAGTAGTTCCTACAATGAGCAGTTCTTC. The chain recombines TRBV20-1 with TRBJ2-1; tentative D call: TRBD2 (5 bases). The CDR3 contains 14 residues. The V end lost 3 bases, the J end lost 1 base, and 10 bases lay between the germline ends. The germline CDR1 and CDR2 sequences are DFQATT and SNEGSKA (reference sequence).

This clonotype was counted a few times. V usage is TRBV20-1 and J usage is TRBJ2-2; the D gene is possibly TRBD2 (6 bases). V lost 2 bases to trimming and J lost 2 bases, with 9 bases between them. Germline loops: CDR1 DFQATT, CDR2 SNEGSKA (reference sequence). The CDR3 extends over 14 amino acids. This CDR3 reads CSARSGLNTGELFF. The CDR3 DNA reads as TGCAGTGCTAGATCGGGACTTAACACCGGGGAGCTGTTTTTT.

This clonotype was observed a handful of times. The chain employs TRBV6-1 and TRBJ2-1; possible D gene TRBD1, 6 bases. The CDR3 totals 15 residues. With 4 bases removed from V and 2 bases from J, the gap between germline ends came to 12 bases. The germline CDR1 and CDR2 sequences are MNHNS and SASEGT. CDR3 coding DNA: TGTGCCAGCAGTGGCGGACAGTTGACCTACAATGAGCAGTTCTTC. It specifies CASSGGQLTYNEQFF.

This clonotype has ten or more counts. The chain recombines TRBV28 with TRBJ1-1, with TRBD1 as a possible D gene (6 bases). The V end was cut by 6 bases, the J end by 4 bases, with 9 bases between. The CDR3 is made up of 12 amino acids. Per the germline V gene, CDR1 is MDHEN and CDR2 is SYDVKM. The chain's CDR3 is CASRLTGTEAFF. The CDR3 nucleotides read TGTGCCAGCAGATTGACAGGCACTGAAGCTTTCTTT. The entire variable domain, with the rest obtained from reference TRBV28 and TRBJ1-1, is as follows: DVKVTQSSRYLVKRTGEKVFLECVQDMDHENMFWYRQDPGLGLRLIYFSYDVKMKEKGDIPEGYSVSREKKERFSLILESASTNQTSMYLCASRLTGTEAFFGQGTRLTVV.

Many counts were recorded for this clonotype. The chain carries TRBV7-2 and TRBJ2-2; 9 bases align to TRBD2. This CDR3 spans 16 amino acids. J was trimmed by 2 bases and V by 6 bases; bases with no gene match: 7. The V gene's germline CDR1 is SGHTA and CDR2 FQGNSA. The CDR3 DNA sequence: TGTGCCAGCAGAAAGGGACTAGCAGCAAACACCGGGGAGCTGTTTTTT. It specifies CASRKGLAANTGELFF.

This clonotype was seen a handful of times. This chain connects TRBV20-1 to TRBJ1-4; D is uncertain. Germline-derived CDR1 and CDR2 are DFQATT and SNEGSKA (reference sequence). The germline V and J ends were trimmed by 2 bases and 7 bases, with 11 bases remaining between them. The CDR3 has 13 amino acids. The CDR3 sequence is CSARLGGGEKLFF. In DNA, the CDR3 is TGCAGTGCTAGATTGGGCGGAGGTGAAAAACTGTTTTTT.

The count of this clonotype is one. Possible read error: a much larger clone is one base away. The chain combines TRBV12-3 or TRBV12-4 with TRBJ2-5; TRBD2 aligns across 11 bases. This CDR3 is 16 amino acids long. DNA of the CDR3: TGTGCCGGCAGTTTCGGCCTAGCGGGAGGCCAAGAGACCCAGTACTTC. It is translated as CAGSFGLAGGQETQYF.

This clonotype occurred a few times. Likely a read error: the CDR3 ends without its conserved phenylalanine or tryptophan. The V and J genes are TRBV28 and TRBJ1-1, with 11 nucleotides matching TRBD1. The J segment lost 4 bases and the V segment lost 6 bases, leaving 4 bases of the junction unmatched. The CDR3 totals 14 residues. The germline gives CDR1 MDHEN, CDR2 SYDVKM. In nucleotides, the CDR3 is TGTGCCAGCAGAAGGGACAGGGGGACCACTGAAGCTTTCCTT. Its translation is CASRRDRGTTEAFL.

The chain uses TRBV20-1 and TRBJ1-5; TRBD1 aligns across 10 bases. Per the germline V gene, CDR1 is DFQATT and CDR2 is SNEGSKA (reference sequence). The ends lost 1 base at V and 6 bases at J; junction bases unmatched: 3. The CDR3 is made up of 14 amino acids. This CDR3 is CSARAGTGAQPQHF. CDR3 coding DNA: TGCAGTGCTAGAGCCGGGACAGGGGCTCAGCCCCAGCATTTT.

The chain joins TRBV5-1 to TRBJ2-3; 10 bases map to TRBD2. Germline V lookup: CDR1 SGHRS, CDR2 YFSETQ. The CDR3 has 16 residues. The J segment lost 5 bases and the V segment lost 3 bases, leaving 9 bases of the junction unmatched. The CDR3 DNA follows: TGCGCCAGCAGCTCCGGGACTAGCGCGACTCGAGATACGCAGTATTTT. Translated: CASSSGTSATRDTQYF.

The chain couples TRBV7-9 to TRBJ2-3, with 8 bases matching TRBD2. The ends lost 2 bases at V and 1 base at J; junction bases unmatched: 5. Per germline, CDR1 SEHNR and CDR2 FQNEAQ (reference sequence). The CDR3 loop spans 16 amino acids. CDR3 sequence reads: CASSLHGRGGTDTQYF. In nucleotides, the CDR3 is TGTGCCAGCAGCTTACACGGGAGGGGTGGCACAGATACGCAGTATTTT.

This clonotype was recorded at least ten times. The chain couples TRBV12-3 or TRBV12-4 to TRBJ2-2, with D maybe TRBD2 (6 bases). V was cut by 6 bases and J by 4 bases, with 9 bases left in between. The length of the CDR3 is 13 residues. This chain's CDR3 is CASRGTGTGELFF. The CDR3 nucleotides are TGTGCCAGCAGGGGGACTGGCACCGGGGAGCTGTTTTTT.

This clonotype occurred many times. The chain carries TRBV2 and TRBJ1-1; perhaps TRBD1 as D (5 bases). Deletions cut 7 bases from V and 0 bases from J, with 12 bases between. The CDR3 runs to 14 residues. Looked up from germline, CDR1 is SNHLY and CDR2 is FYNNEI. The CDR3 here is CASTLGTVNTEAFF. CDR3 DNA: TGTGCCAGCACCTTAGGGACGGTGAACACTGAAGCTTTCTTT. The whole variable domain, filled in from reference TRBV2 and TRBJ1-1, reads EPEVTQTPSHQVTQMGQEVILRCVPISNHLYFYWYRQILGQKVEFLVSFYNNEISEKSEIFDDQFSVERPDGSNFTLKIRSTKLEDSAMYFCASTLGTVNTEAFFGQGTRLTVV.

This clonotype was seen ten or more times. The rearrangement joins TRBV28 to TRBJ1-1; D not resolved. CDR3 size: 12 residues. Germline V gene lookup returns CDR1 MDHEN and CDR2 SYDVKM. V was clipped by 6 bases and J by 5 bases, with 10 bases between them. CDR3 sequence (DNA): TGTGCCAGCAGCCTTTTGGGGACTGAAGCTTTCTTT. Translated: CASSLLGTEAFF. Variable domain in full (rest from reference TRBV28 and TRBJ1-1): DVKVTQSSRYLVKRTGEKVFLECVQDMDHENMFWYRQDPGLGLRLIYFSYDVKMKEKGDIPEGYSVSREKKERFSLILESASTNQTSMYLCASSLLGTEAFFGQGTRLTVV.

The V gene is TRBV29-1, the J gene TRBJ2-3; D could derive from TRBD1 or TRBD2 (6 bases each). Trimming shortened V by 6 bases and J by 6 bases, and 10 bases separated the two germline ends. The CDR3 spans 11 residues. Germline V gene sequence: CDR1 SQVTM, CDR2 ANQGSEA. The DNA of the CDR3 is TGCAGCGTCCGGAGGGGGGATACGCAGTATTTT. This gives the protein CSVRRGDTQYF.

Only one count was recorded for this clonotype. The chain combines TRBV3-1 with TRBJ2-7; 12 bases are a match to TRBD2. Per the germline V gene, CDR1 is LGHDT and CDR2 is YNNKEL (reference sequence). This CDR3 has 18 amino acids. The J segment lost 8 bases and the V segment lost 1 base, leaving 15 bases of the junction unmatched. Written as DNA, the CDR3 is TGTGCCAGCAGCCAAGTTAGCGGACTAGCGGGAAGCTACGAGAAGCAGTACTTC. Translating it yields CASSQVSGLAGSYEKQYF.

This clonotype showed up just a few times. V is TRBV28 and J is TRBJ2-1, with a possible D match to TRBD2 (5 bases). V gave up 6 bases and J gave up 4 bases, with 13 bases separating them. Germline V CDR1 and CDR2: MDHEN, SYDVKM. CDR3 length equals 14 residues. CDR3 sequence (DNA): TGTGCCAGCAGCCCTACAGCGGTTTACAATGAGCAGTTCTTC. This gives the protein CASSPTAVYNEQFF.

V gene TRBV24-1 combines with J gene TRBJ2-1; TRBD1 matches 7 bases. The CDR3 runs to 14 residues. With 1 base clipped from V and 5 bases from J, the junction kept 1 base outside the gene matches. Looked up from germline, CDR1 is KGHDR and CDR2 is SFDVKD. The CDR3 DNA sequence: TGTGCCACCAGTGATTTAGACAGGGACAATGAGCAGTTCTTC. Translated: CATSDLDRDNEQFF.

This clonotype has at least ten counts. The chain carries TRBV10-1 and TRBJ2-2; D may match TRBD1 or TRBD2 (5 bases each). Germline CDR1 WNHNN, CDR2 SYGVQD (reference sequence). V was pared by 3 bases and J by 6 bases, with 8 bases between. This CDR3 region has 13 residues. The CDR3 loop reads CASSDGGSGELFF. CDR3 coding DNA: TGCGCCAGCAGTGATGGGGGATCCGGGGAGCTGTTTTTT.

The V and J genes are TRBV5-5 and TRBJ2-7; tentative D call: TRBD1 (6 bases). The CDR3 consists of 15 residues. Germline V CDR1 and CDR2: SGHKS, YYEKEE (reference sequence). The V end was cut by 6 bases, the J end by 4 bases, with 20 bases between. The CDR3 sequence: CASTSLGVRGYEQYF. The DNA for the CDR3 is TGTGCCAGCACTTCGTTAGGGGTCAGGGGATACGAGCAGTACTTC. The entire variable domain, with the rest obtained from reference TRBV5-5 and TRBJ2-7, is as follows: DAGVTQSPTHLIKTRGQQVTLRCSPISGHKSVSWYQQVLGQGPQFIFQYYEKEERGRGNFPDRFSARQFPNYSSELNVNALLLGDSALYLCASTSLGVRGYEQYFGPGTRLTVT.

V is TRBV20-1 and J is TRBJ1-2; 10 positions match TRBD1. Germline CDR1 reads DFQATT; CDR2 reads SNEGSKA (reference sequence). V was clipped by 3 bases and J by 5 bases; unmatched bases: 6. CDR3 length: 14 amino acids. CDR3 sequence (DNA): TGCAGTGCTAGCGAAAGACAGGGGGCTTATGGCTACACCTTC. Its protein is CSASERQGAYGYTF.

This clonotype has only a few counts. The chain carries TRBV6-2 or TRBV6-3 and TRBJ2-7, with 11 bases matching TRBD1. V lost 6 bases, J lost 7 bases, and 11 bases stayed unmatched. Germline CDR1 and CDR2: MNHEY and SVGEGT. The CDR3 spans 15 residues. The DNA of the CDR3 is TGTGCCAGCAGCCCCAGTGGACAGGGGGCTAAAGAGCAGTACTTC. Encoded protein: CASSPSGQGAKEQYF.